A single sample gave rise to the 7 T cell receptor beta chains below, sequenced in a study of shared clonotypes between healthy human individuals. This table comes from immunoSEQ multiplex PCR, and its TCRdb copy is limited to in-frame clones, with some not included. The data show about 560,000 clones, about 80% seen once. The sample comprised PBMCs. These receptors originate from a woman aged 40 to 50 in good health. Some clones in this sample may be carry-over from other donors' samples.

The chain carries TRBV7-8 and TRBJ2-7; TRBD1 is a possible D gene (6 bases). The CDR3 is 16 amino acids. CDR1 SGHVS and CDR2 FQNEAQ come from the germline V gene. The V gene lost 5 bases and the J gene lost 2 bases, with 19 bases spanning the gap. CDR3 sequence: CASSPSWTANTYEQYF. The CDR3 DNA follows: TGTGCCAGCAGCCCCTCCTGGACAGCTAACACCTACGAGCAGTACTTC.

This clone was found a few times. This may come from a read error, since a much larger clone is one base off. The chain combines TRBV30 with TRBJ2-3, with D tentatively TRBD2 (5 bases). Germline CDR1 and CDR2: GTSNPN and SVGIG (reference sequence). The CDR3 runs to 12 residues. CDR3 sequence reads: CTWSMGADTQYF. The CDR3 region has the DNA TGTACCTGGAGTATGGGAGCAGATACGCAGTATTTT.

The rearrangement joins TRBV5-4 to TRBJ2-1; tentative D call: TRBD2 (6 bases). The CDR3 runs to 15 residues. The germline V gene has CDR1 SGHNT and CDR2 YYREEE (reference sequence). V was cut by 3 bases and J by 8 bases, with 18 bases left in between. This CDR3 is CASSWGSGTEDEQFF. The DNA for the CDR3 is TGTGCCAGCAGCTGGGGGTCTGGGACTGAGGATGAGCAGTTCTTC.

The chain uses TRBV9 and TRBJ2-2, with unresolved D. This CDR3 has 12 amino acids. Germline values: CDR1 SGDLS, CDR2 YYNGEE. With 5 bases removed from V and 1 base from J, the gap between germline ends came to 3 bases. The CDR3 protein is CASRGNTGELFF. In nucleotides, the CDR3 is TGTGCCAGCAGGGGGAACACCGGGGAGCTGTTTTTT.

The J gene is TRBJ1-3, the V gene TRBV4-1; possible D gene TRBD1, 6 bases. Trimming removed 2 bases from V and 3 bases from J, with 11 bases in between. Germline V gives CDR1 MGHRA, CDR2 YSYEKL. The CDR3 consists of 15 residues. For the CDR3, the DNA is TGCGCCAGCAGCCAATTAACAGGGATTGGAAACACCATATATTTT. Protein sequence: CASSQLTGIGNTIYF.

This sequence joins TRBV28 and TRBJ2-6; maybe TRBD1 (6 bases). Germline CDR1 is MDHEN and CDR2 is SYDVKM. The CDR3 has 16 amino acids. V shed 6 bases and J shed 2 bases, with 14 bases lying between them. CDR3 bases: TGTGCCAGCAGCACTACAGGGTCCGCTGGGGCCAACGTCCTGACTTTC. Amino acids: CASSTTGSAGANVLTF.

This clone was counted ten times or more. Different DNA sequences within this sample yield the same CDR3. The genes are TRBV2 and TRBJ1-1; D unresolved. The V end lost 4 bases, the J end lost 1 base, and 7 bases lay between the germline ends. The germline V gene encodes CDR1 SNHLY and CDR2 FYNNEI. The CDR3 consists of 13 residues. CDR3 sequence: CASSGRQNTEAFF. As DNA, the CDR3 is TGTGCCAGCAGTGGTCGACAGAACACTGAAGCTTTCTTT.